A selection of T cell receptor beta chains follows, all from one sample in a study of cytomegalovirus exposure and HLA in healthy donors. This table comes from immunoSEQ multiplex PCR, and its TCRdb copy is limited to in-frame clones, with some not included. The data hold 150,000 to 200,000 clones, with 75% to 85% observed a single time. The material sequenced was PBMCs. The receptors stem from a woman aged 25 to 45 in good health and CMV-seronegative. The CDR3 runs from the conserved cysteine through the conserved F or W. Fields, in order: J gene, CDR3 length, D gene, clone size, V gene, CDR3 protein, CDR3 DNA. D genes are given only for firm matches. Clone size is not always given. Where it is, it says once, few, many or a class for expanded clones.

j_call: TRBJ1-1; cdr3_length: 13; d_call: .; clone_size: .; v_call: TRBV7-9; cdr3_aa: CASPGEMNTEAFF; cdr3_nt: TGTGCCAGTCCGGGGGAGATGAACACTGAAGCTTTCTTT
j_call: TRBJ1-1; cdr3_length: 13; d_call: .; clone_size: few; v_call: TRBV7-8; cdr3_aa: CASSPSGGTEAFF; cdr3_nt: TGTGCCAGCAGCCCCTCCGGGGGCACTGAAGCTTTCTTT
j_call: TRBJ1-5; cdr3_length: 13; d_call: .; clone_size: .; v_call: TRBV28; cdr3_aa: CASSSGMYQPQHF; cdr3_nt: TGTGCCAGCAGTTCAGGGATGTATCAGCCCCAGCATTTT
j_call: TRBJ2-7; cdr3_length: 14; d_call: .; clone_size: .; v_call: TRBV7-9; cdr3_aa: CASSLEGGGYEQYF; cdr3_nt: TGTGCCAGCAGCTTAGAAGGGGGGGGCTACGAGCAGTACTTC
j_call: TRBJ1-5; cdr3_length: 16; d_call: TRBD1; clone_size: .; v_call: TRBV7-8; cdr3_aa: CASSHSRQGYNQPQHF; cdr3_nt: TGTGCCAGCAGCCACAGCCGACAGGGCTACAATCAGCCCCAGCATTTT
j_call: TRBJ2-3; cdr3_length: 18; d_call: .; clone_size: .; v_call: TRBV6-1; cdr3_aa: CASSEGVLGGPLADTQYF; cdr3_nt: TGTGCCAGCAGTGAAGGAGTACTCGGGGGTCCTCTCGCGGATACGCAGTATTTT
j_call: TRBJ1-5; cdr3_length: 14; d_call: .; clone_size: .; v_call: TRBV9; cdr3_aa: CASSTTDSNQPQHF; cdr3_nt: TGTGCCAGCAGCACGACAGATAGCAATCAGCCCCAGCATTTT
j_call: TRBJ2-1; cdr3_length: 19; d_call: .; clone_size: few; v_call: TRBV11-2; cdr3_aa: CASSSLRGSTVSSYNEQFF; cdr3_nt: TGTGCCAGCAGCTCTCTCCGGGGGAGCACAGTAAGCTCCTACAATGAGCAGTTCTTC
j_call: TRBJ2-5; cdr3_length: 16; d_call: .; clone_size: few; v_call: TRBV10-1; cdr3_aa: CASSESVGETQETQYF; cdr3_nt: TGCGCCAGCAGTGAGTCGGTGGGCGAAACCCAAGAGACCCAGTACTTC
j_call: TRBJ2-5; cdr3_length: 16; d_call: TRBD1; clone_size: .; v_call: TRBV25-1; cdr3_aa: CASSERGRGLQETQYF; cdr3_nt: TGTGCCAGCAGTGAAAGGGGCAGGGGGCTTCAAGAGACCCAGTACTTC
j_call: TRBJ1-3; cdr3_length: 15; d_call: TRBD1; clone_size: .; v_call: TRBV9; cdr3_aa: CASSVEGGGGNTIYF; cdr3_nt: TGTGCCAGCAGCGTAGAAGGAGGGGGCGGAAACACCATATATTTT
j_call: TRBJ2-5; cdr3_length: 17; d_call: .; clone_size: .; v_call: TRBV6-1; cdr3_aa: CASSVRSSPLVLETQYF; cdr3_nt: TGTGCCAGCAGTGTCCGATCTTCACCACTAGTATTGGAGACCCAGTACTTC
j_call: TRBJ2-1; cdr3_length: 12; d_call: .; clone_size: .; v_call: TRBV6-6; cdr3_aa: CASSPHYNEQFF; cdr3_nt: TGTGCCAGCAGTCCCCATTACAATGAGCAGTTCTTC
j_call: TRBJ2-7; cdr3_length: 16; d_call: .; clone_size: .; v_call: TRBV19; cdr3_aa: CASSISIGMRVSEQYF; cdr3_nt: TGTGCCAGTAGTATATCTATCGGGATGAGAGTCTCCGAGCAGTACTTC
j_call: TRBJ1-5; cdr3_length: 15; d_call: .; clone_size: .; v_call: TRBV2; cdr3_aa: CASTEARVNNQPQHF; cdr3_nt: TGTGCCAGCACCGAAGCCAGGGTTAACAATCAGCCCCAGCATTTT
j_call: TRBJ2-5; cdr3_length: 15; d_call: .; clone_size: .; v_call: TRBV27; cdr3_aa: CASSPRGAPQETQYF; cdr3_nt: TGTGCCAGCAGTCCCCGGGGGGCTCCCCAAGAGACCCAGTACTTC
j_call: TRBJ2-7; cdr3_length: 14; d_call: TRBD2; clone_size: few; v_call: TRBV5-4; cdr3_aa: CASSPTGTTYEQYF; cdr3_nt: TGTGCCAGCAGCCCGACCGGGACTACCTACGAGCAGTACTTC
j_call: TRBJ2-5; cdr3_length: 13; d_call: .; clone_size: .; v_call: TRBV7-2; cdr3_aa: CASSDYIRETQYF; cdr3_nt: TGTGCCAGCAGCGACTACATTCGGGAGACCCAGTACTTC
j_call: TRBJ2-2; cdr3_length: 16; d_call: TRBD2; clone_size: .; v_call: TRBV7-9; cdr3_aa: CASSSRTSGNTGELFF; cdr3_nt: TGTGCCAGCAGCTCCCGGACTAGCGGGAACACCGGGGAGCTGTTTTTT
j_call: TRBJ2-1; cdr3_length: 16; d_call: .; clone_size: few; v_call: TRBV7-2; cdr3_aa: CASSRLILIPYNEQFF; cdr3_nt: TGTGCCAGCAGCCGCCTGATTCTAATACCATACAATGAGCAGTTCTTC
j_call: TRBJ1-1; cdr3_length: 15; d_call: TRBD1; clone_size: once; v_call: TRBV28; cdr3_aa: CASSPGQGGYTEAFF; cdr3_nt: TGTGCCAGCAGCCCCGGACAGGGAGGGTACACTGAAGCTTTCTTT
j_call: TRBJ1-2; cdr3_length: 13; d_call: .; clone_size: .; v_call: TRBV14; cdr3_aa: CASSQGQVYGYTF; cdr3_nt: TGTGCCAGCAGCCAAGGGCAGGTCTATGGCTACACCTTC
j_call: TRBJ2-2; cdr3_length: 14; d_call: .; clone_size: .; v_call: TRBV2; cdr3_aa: CASNVQGGTGELFF; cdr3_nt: TGTGCCAGCAATGTACAGGGAGGGACCGGGGAGCTGTTTTTT
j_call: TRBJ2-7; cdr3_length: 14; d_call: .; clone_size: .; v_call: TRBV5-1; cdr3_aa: CASSLGLGRYEQYF; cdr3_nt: TGCGCCAGCAGCTTGGGACTAGGGAGGTACGAGCAGTACTTC
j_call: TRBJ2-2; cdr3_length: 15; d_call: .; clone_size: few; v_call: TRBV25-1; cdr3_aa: CASSEGGQGTGELFF; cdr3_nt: TGTGCCAGCAGTGAAGGTGGGCAGGGGACCGGGGAGCTGTTTTTT
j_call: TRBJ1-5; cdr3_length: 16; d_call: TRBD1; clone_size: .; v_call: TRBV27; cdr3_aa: CASSSLRDRNNQPQHF; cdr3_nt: TGTGCCAGCAGTTCACTCCGGGACAGGAATAATCAGCCCCAGCATTTT
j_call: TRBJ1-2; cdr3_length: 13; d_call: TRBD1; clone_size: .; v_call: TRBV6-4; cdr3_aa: CASSGGQGVRYTF; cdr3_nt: TGTGCCAGCAGTGGGGGACAGGGGGTACGCTACACCTTC
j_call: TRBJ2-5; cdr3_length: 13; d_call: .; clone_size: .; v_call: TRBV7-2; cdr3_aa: CASSLDQGETQYF; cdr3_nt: TGTGCCAGCAGCTTAGACCAGGGTGAGACCCAGTACTTC
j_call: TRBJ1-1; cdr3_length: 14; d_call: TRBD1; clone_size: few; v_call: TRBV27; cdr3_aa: CASRQGPPNTEAFF; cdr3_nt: TGTGCCAGCCGACAGGGGCCGCCGAACACTGAAGCTTTCTTT
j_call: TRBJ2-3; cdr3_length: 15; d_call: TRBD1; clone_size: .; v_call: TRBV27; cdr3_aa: CASRAGQGLADTQYF; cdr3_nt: TGTGCCAGCAGGGCGGGACAGGGGCTGGCAGATACGCAGTATTTT
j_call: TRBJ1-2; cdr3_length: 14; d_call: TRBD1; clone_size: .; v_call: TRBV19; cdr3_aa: CASSIQGAGYGYTF; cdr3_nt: TGTGCCAGTAGTATCCAGGGGGCGGGATATGGCTACACCTTC
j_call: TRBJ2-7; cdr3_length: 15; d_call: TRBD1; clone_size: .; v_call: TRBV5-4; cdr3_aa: CASSSPGQASYEQYF; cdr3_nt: TGTGCCAGCAGCTCCCCAGGACAGGCTTCCTACGAGCAGTACTTC
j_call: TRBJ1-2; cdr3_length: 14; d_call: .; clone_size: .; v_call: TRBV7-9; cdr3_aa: CSSSLESRIGGYTF; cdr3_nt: TGTTCCAGCAGCTTAGAGTCCAGGATAGGTGGCTACACCTTC
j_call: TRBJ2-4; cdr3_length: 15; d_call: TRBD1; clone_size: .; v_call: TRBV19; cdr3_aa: CASSTGQGAGNSQYF; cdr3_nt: TGTGCCAGTAGTACGGGACAGGGGGCGGGAAACAGTCAGTACTTC
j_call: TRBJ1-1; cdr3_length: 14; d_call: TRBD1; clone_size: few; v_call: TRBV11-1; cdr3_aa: CASSRQGANTEAFF; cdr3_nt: TGTGCCAGCAGTCGACAGGGGGCAAACACTGAAGCTTTCTTT
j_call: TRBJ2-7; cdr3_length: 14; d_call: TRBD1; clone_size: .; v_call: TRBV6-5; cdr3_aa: CASSTRQGAFEQYF; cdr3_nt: TGTGCCAGCAGTACCCGACAGGGGGCTTTCGAGCAGTACTTC
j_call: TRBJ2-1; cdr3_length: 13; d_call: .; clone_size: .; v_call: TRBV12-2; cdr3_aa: CAERRGGYNEQFF; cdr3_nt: TGTGCAGAGCGCCGTGGGGGGTACAATGAGCAGTTCTTC
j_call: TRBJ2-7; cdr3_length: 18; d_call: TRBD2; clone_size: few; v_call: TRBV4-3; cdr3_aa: CASSQDLYGGGYIYEQYF; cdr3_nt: TGCGCCAGCAGCCAAGATCTTTACGGCGGGGGGTATATTTACGAGCAGTACTTC
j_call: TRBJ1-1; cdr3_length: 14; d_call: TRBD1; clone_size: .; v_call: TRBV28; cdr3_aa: CASSSGQMNTEAFF; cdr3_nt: TGTGCCAGCAGTTCGGGACAGATGAACACTGAAGCTTTCTTT
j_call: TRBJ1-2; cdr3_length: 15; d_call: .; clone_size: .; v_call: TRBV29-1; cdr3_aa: CSVTPLRAFGYGYTF; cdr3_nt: TGCAGCGTTACTCCATTGCGGGCCTTCGGCTATGGCTACACCTTC
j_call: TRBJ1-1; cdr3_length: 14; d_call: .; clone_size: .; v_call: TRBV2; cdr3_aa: CASSEGSIEGQAFF; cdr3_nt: TGTGCCAGCAGTGAGGGCTCAATTGAGGGTCAAGCTTTCTTT
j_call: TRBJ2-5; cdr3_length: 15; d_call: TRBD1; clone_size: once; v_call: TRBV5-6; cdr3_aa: CASSWGQGVGETQYF; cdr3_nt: TGTGCCAGCAGCTGGGGACAGGGGGTAGGAGAGACCCAGTACTTC
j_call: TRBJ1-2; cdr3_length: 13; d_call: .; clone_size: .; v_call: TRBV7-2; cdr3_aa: CASSLGVQALLTF; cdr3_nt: TGTGCCAGCAGCTTAGGGGTACAGGCCCTCCTCACCTTC
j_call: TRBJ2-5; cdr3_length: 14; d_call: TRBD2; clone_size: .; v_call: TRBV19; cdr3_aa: CASSTLAGVETQYF; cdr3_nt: TGTGCCAGTAGTACACTAGCGGGAGTTGAGACCCAGTACTTC
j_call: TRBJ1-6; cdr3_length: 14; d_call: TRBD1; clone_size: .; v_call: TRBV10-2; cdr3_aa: CASKTGTGASPLHF; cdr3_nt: TGCGCCAGCAAGACCGGGACAGGGGCCTCACCCCTCCACTTT
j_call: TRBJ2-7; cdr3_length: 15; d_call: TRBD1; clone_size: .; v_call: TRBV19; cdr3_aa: CASSISGTGFYEQYF; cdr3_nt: TGTGCCAGTAGTATATCGGGGACAGGGTTCTACGAGCAGTACTTC